This TCR beta chain derives from a study of glioma-infiltrating T cells. This clonotype was detected ten times or more. The antigen is undetermined. Using RNA template, CDR3s of TCR alpha and beta were amplified with iRepertoire arm-PCR. One-step reverse transcription and amplification started from approximately 100-400 ng of tissue mRNA or PBMC total RNA. TCRdb fed the multiplex PCR reads into MiXCR, producing one record per CDR3 protein. The table includes roughly 200,000 distinct CDR3 sequences, roughly a third detected once. Germline lookup yields CDR1 MDHEN and CDR2 SYDVKM. Germline trimming cut 6 bases from V and 8 bases from J; bases unmatched to any gene: 12. The CDR3 covers 14 residues. Notes on the study in general: Tissue and blood shared very few CDR3 sequences.

The V and J genes are TRBV28 and TRBJ1-2; 7 nucleotides match TRBD1. The TCR originated in a human donor with low-grade glioma or glioblastoma, undergoing nonglioma brain surgery, or in good health (not recorded which). The sample taken for sequencing was glioma tissue, nonneoplastic brain tissue, or PBMCs (not recorded which). The CDR3 loop reads CASRQGGAGRGYTF. The CDR3 nucleotides read TGTGCCAGCAGGCAGGGGGGTGCGGGTCGAGGCTACACCTTC.